This TCR beta chain is drawn from a study of spatial heterogeneity in lung cancer. The sample holds a few counts of this clonotype. Its antigen is not identified. Every TCR cDNA molecule bore its own unique molecular identifier. TCRdb passed the 5' RACE reads through MiXCR, listing each CDR3 protein once. The sample has tens of thousands of distinct CDR3 sequences; less than 6% are singletons. The study's findings and limits: Follow-up blood showed ubiquitous expanded tumor TCRs less than blood at resection did.

Time point here: sample taken at primary tumor resection. The input material, whole RNA from tumor, nontumor lung or frozen PBMC, was sequenced unsorted. A total of approximately 70 untreated early-stage non-small cell lung cancer patients served as donors. V shed 2 bases and J shed 4 bases, with 9 bases lying between them. Germline V CDR1 and CDR2: LGHNT, FRNRAP. The CDR3 is made up of 14 amino acids. This specimen was PBMCs, taken at surgery. This TCR derives from a male donor with early-stage non-small cell lung cancer. This rearrangement joins TRBV12-5 to TRBJ1-3; D uncertain. The CDR3 sequence is CASGLTESGNTIYF. CDR3 bases: TGTGCTAGTGGTTTGACGGAGTCAGGAAACACCATATATTTT.